The source of this T cell receptor beta chain is a study of early T cells in non-severe SARS-CoV-2 infection. This clonotype was observed a few times. The CDR3 is 13 amino acids. V lost 5 bases to trimming and J lost 9 bases; unmatched junction nucleotides: 7. Germline V gene lookup returns CDR1 SGHNT and CDR2 YENEEA. TCRdb reprocessed the 5' RACE reads with MiXCR, giving one entry per CDR3 protein. The table includes 25,000 to 35,000 distinct CDR3 sequences, approximately 7% detected once. The rearrangement links TRBV11-3 to TRBJ2-1, with TRBD1 matching over 7 bases. The sequenced material came from whole blood. The TCR comes from an adult who was a healthcare worker with PCR-confirmed SARS-CoV-2 infection or an uninfected control (not recorded which). DNA for the CDR3: TGTGCCAGCAGCATCGAGGGGGCGGGTGAGCAGTTCTTC. Translated, it gives CASSIEGAGEQFF.